This passage covers 11 T cell receptor beta chains from one sample sequenced in a study of CD8 T cells in Susac syndrome. RNA totalling roughly 0.45 to 1 ug underwent reverse transcription with random hexamers. TCRdb analysed the immunoSEQ multiplex PCR reads with MiXCR anew, one entry per CDR3 protein. The repertoire includes about 250,000 distinct CDR3 sequences, just over 90% of them detected once, and approximately 0.07% sits in the top ten. Input material: CD4+ T cells from PBMCs. These receptors came from a human donor with multiple sclerosis.

This sequence joins TRBV28 and TRBJ1-1; D unresolved. Germline-derived CDR1 and CDR2 are MDHEN and SYDVKM. V lost 7 bases, J lost 0 bases, and 3 bases lay in between. The CDR3 spans 11 residues. In DNA form, the CDR3 reads TGTGCCAGCACATTGAACACTGAAGCTTTCTTT. It specifies CASTLNTEAFF. Full variable domain (rest looked up from reference TRBV28 and TRBJ1-1): DVKVTQSSRYLVKRTGEKVFLECVQDMDHENMFWYRQDPGLGLRLIYFSYDVKMKEKGDIPEGYSVSREKKERFSLILESASTNQTSMYLCASTLNTEAFFGQGTRLTVV.

CDR3 in DNA: TGTGCCAGCAGTTTCAGTGGACAGGGCTGGTACACCGGGGAGCTGTTTTTT. This encodes CASSFSGQGWYTGELFF. The chain recombines TRBV28 with TRBJ2-2; the match to TRBD1 covers 8 bases. J lost 3 bases, V lost 3 bases, and 9 bases had no gene match. This CDR3 contains 17 residues. Germline lookup yields CDR1 MDHEN and CDR2 SYDVKM.

This chain connects TRBV27 to TRBJ1-5; D gene ambiguous. Trimming took 4 bases from V and 8 from J, leaving 12 bases between them. The CDR3 length is 13 residues. Germline CDR1 reads MNHEY; CDR2 reads SMNVEV (reference sequence). In nucleotides, the CDR3 is TGTGCCAGCAGTTCGACCCCGTGGGAGCCCCAGCATTTT. Translation: CASSSTPWEPQHF.

The chain recombines TRBV6-4 with TRBJ1-6, with D perhaps TRBD1 (6 bases). Germline V gene lookup returns CDR1 MRHNA and CDR2 SNTAGT. V was clipped by 0 bases and J by 9 bases, with 12 bases between them. This CDR3 comprises 15 residues. The CDR3 here is CASSDSSGAGSPLHF. CDR3 coding DNA: TGTGCCAGCAGTGACTCGTCGGGGGCAGGTTCACCCCTCCACTTT.

V is TRBV7-3 and J is TRBJ2-2, with D uncertain. CDR1 is SGHTA and CDR2 is FQGTGA in the germline V gene. V lost 5 bases, J lost 1 base, and 14 bases lay in between. CDR3 length: 16 residues. CDR3 sequence reads: CASSTPVGGNTGELFF. For the CDR3, the DNA is TGTGCCAGCAGCACCCCGGTGGGCGGGAACACCGGGGAGCTGTTTTTT. Variable domain in full (rest from reference TRBV7-3 and TRBJ2-2): GAGVSQTPSNKVTEKGKYVELRCDPISGHTALYWYRQSLGQGPEFLIYFQGTGAADDSGLPNDRFFAVRPEGSVSTLKIQRTERGDSAVYLCASSTPVGGNTGELFFGEGSRLTVL.

The V call is TRBV7-2, the J call TRBJ2-1; D uncertain. The CDR3 contains 15 residues. V was shortened by 1 base and J by 8 bases, with 15 bases between the two germline ends. In germline, CDR1 is SGHTA, CDR2 FQGNSA. The CDR3 DNA reads TGTGCCAGCAGCTTAGAAGGCTGGTATGTCGATGAGCAGTTCTTC. Encoded protein: CASSLEGWYVDEQFF. The whole variable domain, remainder taken from reference TRBV7-2 and TRBJ2-1, is GAGVSQSPSNKVTEKGKDVELRCDPISGHTALYWYRQSLGQGLEFLIYFQGNSAPDKSGLPSDRFSAERTGGSVSTLTIQRTQQEDSAVYLCASSLEGWYVDEQFFGPGTRLTVL.

The V call is TRBV4-1, the J call TRBJ2-7; the D is unclear. This CDR3 region has 14 residues. Germline V gene lookup returns CDR1 MGHRA and CDR2 YSYEKL. Trimming cost V 3 bases and J 0 bases, with 9 bases left between them. In DNA form, the CDR3 reads TGCGCCAGCAGCCAGATACCGGGCTCCTACGAGCAGTACGTC. Amino acid sequence: CASSQIPGSYEQYV.

This chain joins TRBV13 and TRBJ2-3, with TRBD1 matching 7 bases. J lost 6 bases, V lost 5 bases, and 8 bases had no gene match. Germline lookup yields CDR1 PRHDT and CDR2 FYEKMQ (reference sequence). The CDR3 totals 14 residues. The CDR3 loop reads CASSPRTGVDTQYF. The CDR3 DNA reads TGTGCCAGCAGCCCTCGGACAGGCGTGGATACGCAGTATTTT.

The chain is built from TRBV5-6 and TRBJ2-7; perhaps TRBD2 as D (7 bases). The germline CDR1 and CDR2 sequences are SGHDT and YYEEEE. V was shortened by 3 bases and J by 5 bases, with 18 bases between the two germline ends. The CDR3 is 15 amino acids. The CDR3 DNA sequence: TGTGCCAGCAGCTCCCTCGGGGGGCCGGGCGACGAGCAGTACTTC. Protein: CASSSLGGPGDEQYF.

The J gene is TRBJ2-5, the V gene TRBV10-1; a possible D gene is TRBD1 (8 bases). CDR3 size: 15 residues. Germline CDR1 WNHNN, CDR2 SYGVQD (reference sequence). The V gene lost 0 bases and the J gene lost 7 bases, with 15 bases spanning the gap. The chain's CDR3 is CASSESDGGTGTQYF. CDR3 nucleotide sequence: TGCGCCAGCAGTGAGTCGGACGGGGGGACAGGGACCCAGTACTTC.

CDR3 sequence (DNA): TGTGCCAGCAGCGTAGAGGGAGGAGACACTGAAGCTTTCTTT. Its translation: CASSVEGGDTEAFF. This chain joins TRBV9 and TRBJ1-1; the D is unclear. CDR3 length: 14 residues. Germline V lookup: CDR1 SGDLS, CDR2 YYNGEE. The ends were cut back, 0 bases at V and 3 bases at J, with 9 bases in the middle.